This T cell receptor beta chain was sequenced for a study of shared T cell receptors in the human thymus. The protocol was immunoSEQ multiplex PCR, while the TCRdb copy is restricted to in-frame clones and leaves out a portion. The sample contains hundreds of thousands of clones, 70% to 90% of which appear only once. The CDR3 runs to 13 residues. Germline-derived CDR1 and CDR2 are MRHNA and SNTAGT. Trimming pared 4 bases from V and 1 base from J, leaving 7 bases between. The data also belong to a second study, concerning human thymus T cells.

The clonotype comes from a boy younger than two with a congenital heart defect. The chain is built from TRBV6-4 and TRBJ1-1, with no clear D. The sequencing sample was made of thymocytes. The CDR3 protein is CASSVTENTEAFF. The CDR3 DNA sequence: TGTGCCAGCAGTGTAACAGAGAACACTGAAGCTTTCTTT.